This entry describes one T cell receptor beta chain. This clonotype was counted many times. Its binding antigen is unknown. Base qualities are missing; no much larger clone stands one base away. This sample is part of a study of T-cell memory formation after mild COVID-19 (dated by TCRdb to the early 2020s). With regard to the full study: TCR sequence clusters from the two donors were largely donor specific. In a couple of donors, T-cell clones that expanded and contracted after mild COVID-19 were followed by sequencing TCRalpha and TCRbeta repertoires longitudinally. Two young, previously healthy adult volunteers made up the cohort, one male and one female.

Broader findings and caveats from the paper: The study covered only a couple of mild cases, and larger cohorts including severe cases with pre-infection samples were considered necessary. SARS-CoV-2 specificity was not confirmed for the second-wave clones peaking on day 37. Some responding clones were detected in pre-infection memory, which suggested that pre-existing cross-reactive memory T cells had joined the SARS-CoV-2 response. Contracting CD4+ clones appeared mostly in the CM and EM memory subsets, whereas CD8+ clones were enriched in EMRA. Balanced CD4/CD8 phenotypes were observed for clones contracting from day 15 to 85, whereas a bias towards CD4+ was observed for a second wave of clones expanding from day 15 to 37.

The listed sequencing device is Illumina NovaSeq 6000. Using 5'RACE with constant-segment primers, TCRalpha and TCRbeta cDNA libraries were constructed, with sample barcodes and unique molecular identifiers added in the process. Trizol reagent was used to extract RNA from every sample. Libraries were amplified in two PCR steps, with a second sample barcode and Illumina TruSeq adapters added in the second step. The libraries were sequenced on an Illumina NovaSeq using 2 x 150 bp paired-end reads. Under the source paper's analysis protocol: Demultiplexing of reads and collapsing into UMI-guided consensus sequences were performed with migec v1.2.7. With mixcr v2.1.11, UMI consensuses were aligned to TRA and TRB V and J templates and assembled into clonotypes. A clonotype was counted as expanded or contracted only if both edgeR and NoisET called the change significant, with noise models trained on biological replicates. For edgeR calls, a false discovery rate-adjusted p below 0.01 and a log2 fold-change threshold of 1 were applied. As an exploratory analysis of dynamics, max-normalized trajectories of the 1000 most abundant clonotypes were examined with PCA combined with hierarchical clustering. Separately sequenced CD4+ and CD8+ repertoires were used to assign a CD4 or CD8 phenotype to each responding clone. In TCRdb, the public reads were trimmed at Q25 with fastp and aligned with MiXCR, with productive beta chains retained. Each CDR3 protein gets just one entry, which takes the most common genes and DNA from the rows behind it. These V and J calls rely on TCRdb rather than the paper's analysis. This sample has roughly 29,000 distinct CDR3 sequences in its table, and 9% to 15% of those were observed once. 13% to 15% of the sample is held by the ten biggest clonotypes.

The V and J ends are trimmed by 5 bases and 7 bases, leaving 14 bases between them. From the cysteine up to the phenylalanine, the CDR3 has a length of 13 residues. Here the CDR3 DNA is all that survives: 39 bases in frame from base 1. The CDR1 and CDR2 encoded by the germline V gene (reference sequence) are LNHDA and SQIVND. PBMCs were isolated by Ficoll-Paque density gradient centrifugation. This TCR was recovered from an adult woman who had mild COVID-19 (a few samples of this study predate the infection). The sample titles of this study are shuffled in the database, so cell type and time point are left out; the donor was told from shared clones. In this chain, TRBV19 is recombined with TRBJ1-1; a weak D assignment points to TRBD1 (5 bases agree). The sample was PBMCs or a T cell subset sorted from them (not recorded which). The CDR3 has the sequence CASSRPRTLEAFF. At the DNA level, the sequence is TGTGCCAGTAGTCGCCCTCGGACACTTGAAGCTTTCTTT. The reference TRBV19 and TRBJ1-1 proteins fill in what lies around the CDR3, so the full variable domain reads DGGITQSPKYLFRKEGQNVTLSCEQNLNHDAMYWYRQDPGQGLRLIYYSQIVNDFQKGDIAEGYSVSREKKESFPLTVTSAQKNPTAFYLCASSRPRTLEAFFGQGTRLTVV.